This T cell receptor beta chain derives from a study of blood T cell repertoires in COVID-19. Assay: immunoSEQ multiplex PCR; the TCRdb copy retains only in-frame clones and omits some. Here the sample spans 190,000 or so clones, around 80% being singletons. Per the germline V gene, CDR1 is MDHEN and CDR2 is SYDVKM. Between the trimmed V and J ends, which lost 5 bases and 8 bases, there was a span of 15 bases. The CDR3 covers 14 residues. This clone has more than one count but fewer than ten. This clonotype was sampled from a woman of 80 years or more with active or convalescent COVID-19. Sequenced input: peripheral blood. This chain connects TRBV28 to TRBJ1-4; D unresolved. CDR3 nucleotides: TGTGCCAGCAGTACCCCAGGTACGGCGGAAAAACTGTTTTTT. Translation: CASSTPGTAEKLFF.